In this sample, the clone carrying this T cell receptor beta chain turned up many times. The antigen remains undetermined. TCRdb used MiXCR to reprocess the multiplex PCR reads, holding one entry per CDR3 protein. The sample has about 80,000 distinct CDR3 sequences; roughly 19% are singletons. The sample originates from a study of breast tumors, draining lymph nodes, adjacent tissues. Overall study results and limits: Tumor and nontumor repertoires were significantly more similar in luminal-like than in basal-like breast cancer. The data were judged consistent with most tumor T cells coming from lymph node and expanding in tumor. Compared with lymph nodes, tumors were less diverse; compared with nontumor tissue, more. Data only fit, rather than demonstrated, lymph node origin of most tumor T cells.

This CDR3 region has 15 residues. V dropped 0 bases and J dropped 8 bases, with 17 bases sitting between them. Germline lookup yields CDR1 SGDLS and CDR2 YYNGEE. The lymph nodes were axillary draining lymph nodes from breast cancer patients. The clonotype originates from a female donor with breast cancer. Some clones in this sample may be carry-over from other donors' samples. The rearrangement links TRBV9 to TRBJ1-2, with D tentatively TRBD1 (6 bases). The sample taken for sequencing was axillary lymph node tissue. Written as DNA, the CDR3 is TGTGCCAGCAGCGTAGGAACAGGGACTACTGGAGGCTACACCTTC. Translating it yields CASSVGTGTTGGYTF.